A selection of T cell receptor beta chains follows, all from one sample in a study of beta chain features in type 1 diabetes. The table came from immunoSEQ multiplex PCR; TCRdb's copy has only in-frame clones and leaves some out. The sample yields approximately 340,000 clones, over 13% seen once. Sequenced: naive CD4+ T cells from blood. The receptor source for this set is a woman aged 18-29 years in good health. Both conserved end residues are part of each CDR3. A D gene is named only where the DNA matches it firmly. Only part of the rows carry a size: once, few, many, or a class if the clone is expanded.

j_call	clone_size	d_call	v_call	cdr3_nt	cdr3_aa
TRBJ2-7	.	.	TRBV30	TGTGCCTGGAGTCCACCTCTTCCCGGGTCCGAGCAGTACTTC	CAWSPPLPGSEQYF
TRBJ1-2	few	.	TRBV13	TGTGCCAGCAGCTTACGTGGGACACTCTCTTTTACTAACTATGGCTACACCTTC	CASSLRGTLSFTNYGYTF
TRBJ2-3	few	TRBD1	TRBV10-3	TGTGCCATCGGACAGGGGAAAGATACGCAGTATTTT	CAIGQGKDTQYF
TRBJ2-2	few	TRBD1	TRBV7-9	TGTGCCAGCAGTCCGACAGGGAAGCACGGGGAGCTGTTTTTT	CASSPTGKHGELFF
TRBJ2-5	few	TRBD2	TRBV9	TGTGCCAGCAGCGGGGGACTAGCGGGCCTTCAAGAGACCCAGTACTTC	CASSGGLAGLQETQYF
TRBJ1-4	.	TRBD1	TRBV15	TGTGCCACCAGCAGACGTGTCTCCGGGACAGGGGGCCTATTATGGGAAAAACTGTTTTTT	CATSRRVSGTGGLLWEKLFF
TRBJ2-1	.	TRBD2	TRBV5-4	TGTGCCAGCAGCTTACTAGCGGGAGGGCCGGTGGGTGAGCAGTTCTTC	CASSLLAGGPVGEQFF
TRBJ1-2	.	.	TRBV29-1	TGCAGCGTTGAATCTAAGCCCAGGCCCACCGGCGGCTACACCTTC	CSVESKPRPTGGYTF
TRBJ1-5	.	TRBD1	TRBV6-1	TGTGCCAGCAGTGCGGGGACAGAATATCAGCCCCAGCATTTT	CASSAGTEYQPQHF
TRBJ1-2	few	.	TRBV2	TGTGCCAGCAGGGGAGGACGGACCGAAGGCTACACCTTC	CASRGGRTEGYTF
TRBJ2-2	few	.	TRBV19	TGTGCCAGTAGTATAGGACAGACGAACACCGGGGAGCTGTTTTTT	CASSIGQTNTGELFF
TRBJ2-2	few	.	TRBV25-1	TGTGCCAGCAGGTTCAGGGACACCGGGGAGCTGTTTTTT	CASRFRDTGELFF
TRBJ2-1	few	.	TRBV7-8	TGTGCCAGCAGCCCCCACGCTAGGAACATGGTCAATGAGCAGTTCTTC	CASSPHARNMVNEQFF
TRBJ2-1	.	TRBD1	TRBV7-2	TGTGCCAGCAGTAAACCTACAGGGGGCCATGAGCAGTTCTTC	CASSKPTGGHEQFF
TRBJ2-1	few	TRBD2	TRBV10-3	TGTGCCATCAGTGAGTCCCTATTGATAGCGGGAGGGAATGAGCAGTTCTTC	CAISESLLIAGGNEQFF
TRBJ2-7	.	.	TRBV4-2	TGTGCCAGCAGCCAGGGTCAGGGTGGTATGTCCTACGAGCAGTACTTC	CASSQGQGGMSYEQYF
TRBJ2-4	few	.	TRBV11-2	TGTGCCACCACCGGGTTAGCCAAAAACATTCAGTACTTC	CATTGLAKNIQYF
TRBJ2-5	.	.	TRBV14	TGTGCCAGCAGCGAATGGATGCAGGTCGGGACCCAGTACTTC	CASSEWMQVGTQYF
TRBJ1-5	few	TRBD1	TRBV2	TGTGCCAGCACCTGGGACAGGGGGGGCAATCAGCCCCAGCATTTT	CASTWDRGGNQPQHF
TRBJ2-7	few	.	TRBV7-9	TGTGCCAGCAGCTCCCCGCGAGAGAGGGGACTCCCCCACGAGCAGTACTTC	CASSSPRERGLPHEQYF
TRBJ2-7	.	TRBD2	TRBV11-2	TGTGCCAGCAGCTTAGTCGCTAGCGGGAGCTGGGCCGAGCAGTACTTC	CASSLVASGSWAEQYF
TRBJ2-1	few	TRBD2	TRBV7-9	TGTGCCAGCAGCTTTAGCGGGTACTCCTACAATGAGCAGTTCTTC	CASSFSGYSYNEQFF
TRBJ2-7	few	.	TRBV6-1	TGTGCCAGCAGGGACTACAAACAGGGGATCTACGAGCAGTACTTC	CASRDYKQGIYEQYF
TRBJ1-5	.	TRBD1	TRBV6-5	TGTGCCAGCAGTACACAGGGGAGGCCAAATCAGCCCCAGCATTTT	CASSTQGRPNQPQHF
TRBJ2-5	.	.	TRBV5-4	TGTGCCAGCAGCTTGGAGGACAGTGAAGAGACCCAGTACTTC	CASSLEDSEETQYF